This TCR beta chain was documented in a study of T-cell reconstitution after alpha-beta-depleted transplantation in children. Preparation of the TCRbeta library was carried out with unique molecular identifiers. TCRdb redid the calling of the PCR reads with MiXCR, one entry per CDR3 protein. The sample holds approximately 500,000 distinct CDR3 sequences; approximately 10% are singletons and the top ten take 2% to 2.5%. This clonotype was counted ten times or more. Its antigen is not identified. The CDR3 loop spans 14 amino acids. Trimming took off 6 bases at V and 0 bases at J, with 11 bases between the two ends. Notes on the study in general: Hyperexpanded clones declined; after one year, newly produced T cells mostly supplied diversity. The study reportedly traced alpha-beta T cells about two months after transplant to several hundred expanded graft clones.

This material consisted of PBMCs, taken before TCRalphabeta/CD19-depleted stem cell transplant. The source of this sequence is a child younger than 10 with inherited bone marrow failure, due to receive a stem cell transplant. The chain joins TRBV12-3 or TRBV12-4 to TRBJ2-5; D is uncertain. Here the CDR3 DNA reads TGTGCCAGCAGCTCAACTGGGTACCAAGAGACCCAGTACTTC. It specifies CASSSTGYQETQYF.